Below are 14 T cell receptor beta chains sequenced from a single sample in a study of monozygotic twins with inflammatory bowel disease. TCRdb re-called the 5' RACE reads and catalogs CDR3 proteins one per entry, DNA excluded. The table gives 85,000 to 110,000 distinct CDR3 sequences; the top ten clones make up around 1.9% of it. Sequenced: blood. These receptor sequences come from a human donor with ulcerative colitis or Crohn's disease, or a healthy co-twin of an affected twin (not recorded which).

This chain uses TRBV29-1 with TRBJ2-1. Germline V gene data show CDR1 as SQVTM and CDR2 as ANQGSEA. The CDR3 runs to 11 residues. This chain's CDR3 is CSVDNFRRQFF.

The chain employs TRBV12-3 or TRBV12-4 and TRBJ2-3; TCRdb selects TRBD2, and the lack of DNA leaves this call unchecked. This CDR3 is built from 14 residues. The CDR3 here is CASTLGSHTDTQYF.

The CDR3 sequence: CASRLAGGNSYEQYF. This chain uses TRBV4-1 with TRBJ2-7; the D call of TRBD2 rests on TCRdb alone, since no DNA is present to check it. Germline assignment: CDR1 MGHRA and CDR2 YSYEKL. This CDR3 is 15 amino acids long.

J is TRBJ2-6 and V is TRBV15; TCRdb outputs TRBD1, but without DNA this stays unchecked. The CDR3 extends over 16 amino acids. CDR1 and CDR2 from the germline V gene are LNHNV and YYDKDF (reference sequence). This CDR3 reads CATSRVPETGANVLTF.

The chain joins TRBV20-1 to TRBJ1-1; TCRdb proposes TRBD1, but this gene call is untestable without DNA. The length of the CDR3 is 15 residues. The V gene's germline CDR1 is DFQATT and CDR2 SNEGSKA (reference sequence). The chain's CDR3 is CSAAGGGGKNTEAFF.

The chain has TRBV6-5 and TRBJ2-1. CDR1 is MNHEY and CDR2 is SVGAGI in the germline V gene. CDR3 length: 14 amino acids. CDR3 loop: CASSYTDLNGEQFF.

V gene TRBV5-1 combines with J gene TRBJ2-3; TCRdb's D gene call, TRBD2, goes unchecked for lack of DNA. Germline V gene lookup returns CDR1 SGHRS and CDR2 YFSETQ. This CDR3 is built from 15 residues. The CDR3: CASSLSGTRGDTQYF.

The chain carries TRBV7-3 and TRBJ1-1; the TCRdb call, TRBD1, lacks DNA for checking. Germline CDR1 reads SGHTA; CDR2 reads FQGTGA. The CDR3 spans 15 residues. CDR3 protein: CASSLYPGLNPEAFF.

V gene TRBV12-3 or TRBV12-4 combines with J gene TRBJ2-3; the D gene TCRdb calls, TRBD2, cannot be checked with no DNA. This CDR3 is 15 amino acids long. Here the CDR3 reads CASSTLASGTDTQYF.

The rearrangement uses TRBV12-3 or TRBV12-4 and TRBJ2-7. CDR3 length: 11 residues. This CDR3 is CASSLYYEQYF.

The chain combines TRBV19 with TRBJ1-6. The CDR3 spans 11 residues. Germline V gives CDR1 LNHDA, CDR2 SQIVND (reference sequence). CDR3 loop: CASSMGSPLHF. Combining the CDR3 with reference TRBV19 and TRBJ1-6 gives the whole variable domain DGGITQSPKYLFRKEGQNVTLSCEQNLNHDAMYWYRQDPGQGLRLIYYSQIVNDFQKGDIAEGYSVSREKKESFPLTVTSAQKNPTAFYLCASSMGSPLHFGNGTRLTVT.

The rearrangement joins TRBV19 to TRBJ2-7; TCRdb outputs TRBD2, but without DNA this stays unchecked. Germline V gene sequence: CDR1 LNHDA, CDR2 SQIVND (reference sequence). CDR3 length: 14 residues. CDR3 protein: CASSFLPLNDEQYF.

The rearrangement joins TRBV14 to TRBJ2-4. The CDR3 spans 13 residues. CDR1 and CDR2 from the germline V gene are SGHDN and FVKESK. CDR3 sequence: CASSQDLGDIQYF.

This chain joins TRBV4-3 and TRBJ2-1. The CDR3 runs 15 residues. CDR1 LGHNA and CDR2 YSLEER come from the germline V gene. CDR3 region: CASSPGVKVGNEQFF.